The present TCR beta chain was sequenced within a study of tumor-infiltrating lymphocytes in primary liver carcinoma (dated by TCRdb to about 2017). With respect to the entire study: Hepatocellular carcinoma (four) or combined HCC and intrahepatic cholangiocarcinoma (one) was present in the five patients, who were three men and two women aged 30 to 69 years. The tumors of the five patients were staged as T1-T3 N0M0, with maximum diameters ranging from roughly 4 to 10 cm. Samples yielded roughly 3.5 to 7.13 million productive TCRbeta reads; read depth did not differ significantly between tissue types. TCRbeta repertoire sequencing, expression microarrays and whole-exome sequencing were combined in the study across five regions of each liver tumor, with adjacent normal tissue and blood also included. A total of 35 or so specimens from 5 patients went through TCRbeta repertoire sequencing, namely 25 tumor regions, 5 adjacent noncancerous liver tissues and 5 peripheral blood samples. To link TCRbeta repertoire diversity to the local molecular phenotype, the approximately 26 tumor region samples were profiled with Agilent mRNA microarrays. Repertoires from technical replicates were highly reproducible, with mean shared-clone rates about 0.86 and correlation coefficients above 0.98.

Starting from around 520 ng total RNA, TCRbeta-specific cDNA was produced by reverse transcription with a constant-region primer and ProtoScript II reverse transcriptase. TCRbeta libraries were built with three nested multiplex PCR rounds, a slightly modified ARM-PCR procedure. Each of the first two PCR rounds ran for approximately 10 cycles using multiplex TRBV1-TRBV30 forward primers together with a Cbeta reverse primer. Sample barcodes and Illumina adapters were added in a final 25-cycle PCR using Deep VentR polymerase. Before sequencing, amplicons of 200-500 bp were purified from gel using a QIAquick gel extraction kit. An Illumina HiSeq 2500 was used to sequence the TCRbeta amplicons, generating 250-bp paired-end reads. Concerning the study's data processing: Reads were quality-trimmed with Trimmomatic v0.33, and paired reads were merged with FLASH v1.2.11 to recover full CDR3 sequences. V, D and J germline segments were assigned to the rearranged TCRbeta sequences using MiGEC v1.2.1b. VDJtools v1.0.0 computed clonotype statistics and Shannon-Wiener diversity indices. To cut down on sampling bias, every analysis after diversity analysis relied on just the 250 most abundant clonotypes from each sample. The public reads were quality trimmed at Q25 with fastp and then assembled into clones with MiXCR by TCRdb, keeping productive beta chains. Each entry merges the rows of one CDR3 protein and shows their most common DNA and genes. TCRdb, not the authors, supplied the V and J calls. The sample table shows about 44,000 distinct CDR3 sequences, and about 80% are seen once. Around 28% of the sample belongs to the ten largest clones.

Via the germline V gene, CDR1 is WSHSY and CDR2 SAAADI. V loses 0 bases, J loses 5 bases, and the germline ends lie 8 bases apart. Including the terminal cysteine and phenylalanine, the CDR3 comprises 15 residues. Only the CDR3 portion is preserved as DNA: 45 bases, with reading frame beginning at the first base. Without any cell sorting, total RNA and DNA were co-extracted from about 20-30 mg of bulk tissue using the AllPrep DNA/RNA mini kit. Surgical resection was performed in China between November 2015 and March 2016 on about 5 patients with histopathologically diagnosed primary liver carcinoma. Chronic HBV infection was present in the patients, and the patients were treatment-naive at sampling. Five spatially separated regions were sampled per tumor: superior, inferior, left-lateral and right-lateral poles, plus the tumor centre. Histology showed that every tumor sample contained more than 80% viable tumor cells. Fresh tumor and adjacent tissue pieces were bisected, with one half stored in RNAlater at -80 degrees C and the other half sent for histology.

The investigation overall reported the following: Only the TCR beta chain was sequenced, so true repertoire diversity is likely underestimated because unpaired alpha chains were not captured. Consistent with antigen-driven expansion, pairs of tumor regions showed higher repertoire overlap (mean approximately 35%) than either tumor-adjacent pairs (roughly 17%) or tumor-blood pairs (approximately 14%). Since the samples were bulk and unsorted, there was no way to compare CD4+ and CD8+ T cell repertoires. A significantly larger repertoire fraction was made up by the top 250 clones in tumors than in blood (p = 0.039). Only about 8-24% of top clones were present in all five regions of a tumor, suggesting spatial heterogeneity of tumor-infiltrating T cells. The study included only five patients, and the authors note findings should be validated in a larger study.

This clonotype was picked up one time. The antigen it recognizes is unknown. No base quality information exists; no much larger clone differs at one position. A solitary read yields weak support. This receptor was identified in a man aged 40-50 years with primary liver carcinoma and hepatitis B virus infection. Recombination connected TRBV10-2 to TRBJ1-6, with the D gene too uncertain to name. The sample was liver tumor tissue from sampling region 3. Taken with the paper, the label for cell subset or site translates to: tumor region T3, left-lateral pole. The nucleotide sequence is given as TGCGCCAGCAGTGAGTCCAGCCCCCATAATTCACCCCTCCACTTT. This translates into CASSESSPHNSPLHF.